This TCR beta chain came from a study of T-cell reconstitution after alpha-beta-depleted transplantation in children. As it was prepared, the TCRbeta library received unique molecular identifiers. A single record per CDR3 protein comes from TCRdb applying MiXCR to the PCR reads. This sample has hundreds of thousands of distinct CDR3 sequences, with 16% found just once. The germline V gene has CDR1 SGHKS and CDR2 YYEKEE (reference sequence). V shed 7 bases and J shed 0 bases, with 15 bases lying between them. CDR3 size: 15 residues. Here the sequenced sample was PBMCs from the stem cell graft donor, taken from the stem cell graft. This clonotype was obtained from a human donor who donated a stem cell graft to a child with acute myeloid leukemia. The rearrangement joins TRBV5-5 to TRBJ2-3; D may match TRBD1 or TRBD2 (5 bases each). The CDR3 DNA sequence: TGTGCCAGCGGGACCGGGCCCTCTAGCACAGATACGCAGTATTTT. Amino acids: CASGTGPSSTDTQYF.